This T cell receptor beta chain was captured by sequencing in a study of T cell repertoires in cytomegalovirus infection. General observations from the study: CMV-specific HLA-C-restricted TCR beta clonotypes dominated the ex vivo response.

TCRdb ran MiXCR on the reads and lists one entry per CDR3 protein. The sample includes about 600,000 distinct CDR3 sequences, roughly 26% of them seen just once. Notes on this clonotype: The antigen remains unidentified. One base away lies a much larger clone, so this may be a sequencing read error.

Germline CDR1 reads SGHVT; CDR2 reads SQSDAQ. J lost 7 bases, V lost 5 bases, and 9 bases had no gene match. The CDR3 contains 15 residues. What was sequenced was CD8+ T cells from PBMCs. The chain is built from TRBV7-4 and TRBJ1-4; TRBD1 matches 8 bases. The clonotype originates from a human donor in good health (CMV status not recorded). Some clones in this sample may be carry-over from other donors' samples. The CDR3 region has the DNA TGTGCCAGCAGCCCGGACAGGGAGCAAAGTGAAAAACTGTTTTTT. This translates into CASSPDREQSEKLFF. Filled out from reference TRBV7-4 and TRBJ1-4, the complete variable domain reads GAGVSQSPRYKVAKRGRDVALRCDSISGHVTLYWYRQTLGQGSEVLTYSQSDAQRDKSGRPSGRFSAERPERSVSTLKIQRTEQGDSAVYLCASSPDREQSEKLFFGSGTQLSVL.